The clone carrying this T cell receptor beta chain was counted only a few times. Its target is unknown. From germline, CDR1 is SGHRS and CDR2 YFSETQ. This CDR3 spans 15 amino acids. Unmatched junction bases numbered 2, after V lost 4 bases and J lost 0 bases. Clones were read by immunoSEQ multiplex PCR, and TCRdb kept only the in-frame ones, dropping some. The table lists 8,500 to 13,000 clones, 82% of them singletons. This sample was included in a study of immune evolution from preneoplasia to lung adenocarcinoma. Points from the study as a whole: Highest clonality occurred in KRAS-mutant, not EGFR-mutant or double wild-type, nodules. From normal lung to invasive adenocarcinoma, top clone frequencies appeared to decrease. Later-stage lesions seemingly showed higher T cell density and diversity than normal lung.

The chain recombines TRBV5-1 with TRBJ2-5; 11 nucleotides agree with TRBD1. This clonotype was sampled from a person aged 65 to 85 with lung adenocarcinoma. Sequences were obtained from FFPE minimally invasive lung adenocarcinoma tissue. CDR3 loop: CASSGGQGDQETQYF. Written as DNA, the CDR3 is TGCGCCAGCAGCGGGGGACAGGGGGACCAAGAGACCCAGTACTTC.